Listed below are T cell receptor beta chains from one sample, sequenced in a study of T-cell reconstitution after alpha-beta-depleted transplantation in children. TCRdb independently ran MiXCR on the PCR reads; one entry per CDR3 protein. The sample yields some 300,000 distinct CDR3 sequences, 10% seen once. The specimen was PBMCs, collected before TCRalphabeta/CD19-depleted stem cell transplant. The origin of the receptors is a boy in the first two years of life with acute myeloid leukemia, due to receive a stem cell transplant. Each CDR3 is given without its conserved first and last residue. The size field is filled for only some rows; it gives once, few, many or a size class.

cdr3_aa: ANSPETAYGYT; v_call: TRBV12-3/TRBV12-4; clone_size: few; j_call: TRBJ1-2
cdr3_aa: ASSIYGEGANVLT; v_call: TRBV19; clone_size: few; j_call: TRBJ2-6
cdr3_aa: ASSLEWTAEQF; v_call: TRBV7-3; clone_size: -; j_call: TRBJ2-1
cdr3_aa: ASSLAHGGEQY; v_call: TRBV7-6; clone_size: few; j_call: TRBJ2-7
cdr3_aa: AISESARGNEQF; v_call: TRBV10-3; clone_size: many; j_call: TRBJ2-1
cdr3_aa: ASSRLTGFTEAF; v_call: TRBV4-3; clone_size: many; j_call: TRBJ1-1
cdr3_aa: ATDTAEAF; v_call: TRBV21-1; clone_size: -; j_call: TRBJ1-1
cdr3_aa: ASSLDGFSGSPLH; v_call: TRBV7-9; clone_size: -; j_call: TRBJ1-6
cdr3_aa: SARGAAETQY; v_call: TRBV20-1; clone_size: few; j_call: TRBJ2-5
cdr3_aa: ASSLQLGDYEQY; v_call: TRBV6-1; clone_size: -; j_call: TRBJ2-7
cdr3_aa: ASSRTGGSEQF; v_call: TRBV3-1; clone_size: many; j_call: TRBJ2-1
cdr3_aa: ASSPTLLAGGQETQY; v_call: TRBV27; clone_size: -; j_call: TRBJ2-5
cdr3_aa: ASSIDRGFTGELF; v_call: TRBV19; clone_size: -; j_call: TRBJ2-2
cdr3_aa: ASRHPGLAQETQY; v_call: TRBV7-2; clone_size: many; j_call: TRBJ2-5
cdr3_aa: ASSFDLYEQY; v_call: TRBV28; clone_size: many; j_call: TRBJ2-7
cdr3_aa: ASSLTQETQY; v_call: TRBV5-1; clone_size: many; j_call: TRBJ2-5
cdr3_aa: ASRLAGGPHDEQY; v_call: TRBV27; clone_size: many; j_call: TRBJ2-7
cdr3_aa: ASSDRVYNEQF; v_call: TRBV27; clone_size: few; j_call: TRBJ2-1